This entry lists 18 T cell receptor beta chains sequenced from one sample in a study of CD8+ T cells in alopecia areata. TCR sequencing used cDNA made by reverse transcription of extracted RNA. Profiling relied on immunoSEQ multiplex PCR, and the TCRdb table lists in-frame clones only, not all of them. The sample consists of 110,000 to 150,000 clones, about 60% of them appearing once. The material was CD4+ T cells sorted from blood, obtained at week 0. The receptors originated from a human donor with alopecia areata.

This clone was observed a few times. The chain couples TRBV7-2 to TRBJ1-2, with 11 bases aligning to TRBD1. The CDR3 contains 12 residues. V lost 4 bases and J lost 8; bases outside the gene matches: 0. Germline V gene lookup returns CDR1 SGHTA and CDR2 FQGNSA. The CDR3 DNA reads TGTGCCAGCAGCTGGACAGGGGGCGGCTACACCTTC. This gives the protein CASSWTGGGYTF. Full variable domain (remainder filled in from reference TRBV7-2 and TRBJ1-2): GAGVSQSPSNKVTEKGKDVELRCDPISGHTALYWYRQSLGQGLEFLIYFQGNSAPDKSGLPSDRFSAERTGGSVSTLTIQRTQQEDSAVYLCASSWTGGGYTFGSGTRLTVV.

The chain links TRBV30 to TRBJ2-6; weak D call: TRBD1 (5 bases). The CDR3 consists of 17 residues. The V end lost 3 bases, the J end lost 0 bases, and 15 bases lay between the germline ends. CDR1 and CDR2 (germline): GTSNPN, SVGIG (reference sequence). CDR3 DNA: TGTGCCTGGAGCTTACATGGGGCGAACTCTGGGGCCAACGTCCTGACTTTC. This sequence encodes CAWSLHGANSGANVLTF.

The chain combines TRBV6-6 with TRBJ2-3, with D unresolved. V was shortened by 6 bases and J by 6 bases, with 7 bases between the two germline ends. This CDR3 has 11 residues. Germline-derived CDR1 and CDR2 are MNHNY and SVGAGI (reference sequence). CDR3 residues: CASSTLDTQYF. DNA of the CDR3: TGTGCCAGCAGCACCTTGGATACGCAGTATTTT.

In its sample, this clone was seen a few times. The rearrangement joins TRBV9 to TRBJ1-6, with D unclear. Trimming took 4 bases from V and 7 from J, leaving 9 bases between them. This CDR3 has 13 amino acids. The germline gives CDR1 SGDLS, CDR2 YYNGEE. DNA for the CDR3: TGTGCCAGCAGCCGCGGCGAGAATTCACCCCTCCACTTT. Its translation is CASSRGENSPLHF.

The CDR3 DNA reads as TGTGCCAGCAGCCCTCAAGGACAGGTCAATCAGCCCCAGCATTTT. This translates into CASSPQGQVNQPQHF. This chain uses TRBV2 with TRBJ1-5, with 7 bases fitting TRBD1. The V and J ends lost 6 bases and 3 bases, in that order; junction bases with no gene match: 8. The CDR3 totals 15 residues. Germline CDR1 and CDR2: SNHLY and FYNNEI.

This clone appeared a few times. J is TRBJ1-1 and V is TRBV7-2; D not resolved. Trimming pared 0 bases from V and 0 bases from J, leaving 8 bases between. The CDR3 runs to 15 residues. Germline V gives CDR1 SGHTA, CDR2 FQGNSA. The CDR3 protein is CASSLAGQLNTEAFF. Here the CDR3 DNA reads TGTGCCAGCAGCTTAGCTGGTCAGTTGAACACTGAAGCTTTCTTT.

This clone was seen a few times. The chain employs TRBV2 and TRBJ2-3; D not certain. This CDR3 spans 13 amino acids. The germline V gene has CDR1 SNHLY and CDR2 FYNNEI. V was trimmed by 2 bases and J by 7 bases, leaving 10 bases between them. The CDR3 loop reads CASSERFGYTQYF. CDR3 in DNA: TGTGCCAGCAGTGAAAGGTTCGGGTATACGCAGTATTTT.

The rearrangement links TRBV6-5 to TRBJ1-2; D is unclear. This CDR3 contains 13 residues. The V end lost 7 bases, the J end lost 3 bases, and 12 bases lay between the germline ends. In germline, CDR1 is MNHEY, CDR2 SVGAGI. CDR3 loop: CASKAGRDYGYTF. The CDR3 nucleotides read TGTGCCAGCAAAGCGGGCCGGGACTATGGCTACACCTTC.

This chain connects TRBV25-1 to TRBJ1-6, with 8 bases fitting TRBD1. Germline-derived CDR1 and CDR2 are MGHDK and SYGVNS. CDR3 length: 14 residues. J gave up 8 bases and V 5 bases, and 5 bases lay outside the gene matches. The DNA of the CDR3 is TGTGCCAGCAGTCGATCACAGGGGGATTCACCCCTCCACTTT. This codes for CASSRSQGDSPLHF.

This clone was found a few times. J is TRBJ2-7 and V is TRBV6-5, with D possibly being TRBD1 (5 bases). The length of the CDR3 is 12 residues. Trimming removed 5 bases at V and 6 bases at J, with 11 bases between. Germline-derived CDR1 and CDR2 are MNHEY and SVGAGI. The CDR3 region is CASSAGYSEQYF. As DNA, the CDR3 is TGTGCCAGCAGTGCAGGGTATAGCGAGCAGTACTTC.

In its sample, this clone was seen a few times. This chain uses TRBV6-5 with TRBJ2-7, with D perhaps TRBD1 or TRBD2 (5 bases each). Trimming cost V 2 bases and J 3 bases, with 11 bases left between them. Germline CDR1 and CDR2: MNHEY and SVGAGI. The CDR3 spans 14 residues. The CDR3 sequence: CASSYAMGVYEQYF. DNA for the CDR3: TGTGCCAGCAGTTACGCTATGGGGGTCTACGAGCAGTACTTC.

The V call is TRBV4-2, the J call TRBJ2-1; 12 bases are a match to TRBD2. V dropped 1 base and J dropped 9; count of bases not matched to a gene: 10. This CDR3 region has 17 residues. Germline loops: CDR1 LGHNA, CDR2 YNFKEQ. The CDR3 DNA reads TGTGCCAGCAGCCAAGTCCTAGCGGGGGGGCGAAGTGGTGAGCAGTTCTTC. It encodes CASSQVLAGGRSGEQFF.

This chain links TRBV10-2 with TRBJ2-7; D gene ambiguous. Germline loops: CDR1 WSHSY, CDR2 SAAADI. Deletions cut 6 bases from V and 0 bases from J, with 12 bases between. CDR3 size: 14 residues. The CDR3 region is CASRNGLGSYEQYF. CDR3 in DNA: TGCGCCAGCAGGAACGGCCTGGGCTCCTACGAGCAGTACTTC.

The CDR3 bases are TGTGCCAGCAGCTTACTAGGGGAAAGCTACACCTTC. Translation: CASSLLGESYTF. The chain recombines TRBV7-2 with TRBJ1-2, with D possibly TRBD1 on 5 matching bases. V lost 2 bases and J lost 9, with 10 bases in between. Germline CDR1 SGHTA, CDR2 FQGNSA. This CDR3 spans 12 amino acids.

Worth noting for this clone: Other nucleotide sequences in the sample specify the same CDR3. The chain combines TRBV5-6 with TRBJ2-7; D not certain. The CDR3 spans 13 residues. Trimming stripped 4 bases from V and 0 bases from J, with 8 bases between. Per the germline V gene, CDR1 is SGHDT and CDR2 is YYEEEE. The CDR3 is CASSLLDSYEQYF. The CDR3 DNA is TGTGCCAGCAGCCTTCTGGACTCCTACGAGCAGTACTTC.

The chain uses TRBV5-6 and TRBJ1-1, with D unresolved. In germline, CDR1 is SGHDT, CDR2 YYEEEE. V shed 1 base and J shed 1 base, with 5 bases lying between them. CDR3 length: 13 amino acids. The CDR3 is CASSLLGNTEAFF. The CDR3 nucleotides read TGTGCCAGCAGCTTGCTCGGGAACACTGAAGCTTTCTTT.

The chain is built from TRBV11-1 and TRBJ2-5, with unresolved D. The CDR3 consists of 14 residues. The germline V gene encodes CDR1 SGHAT and CDR2 FQDESV (reference sequence). Trimming removed 2 bases from V and 1 base from J, with 8 bases in between. The CDR3 protein is CASSLSWAQETQYF. CDR3 in DNA: TGTGCCAGCAGCTTATCATGGGCCCAAGAGACCCAGTACTTC.

J is TRBJ2-3 and V is TRBV2, with 8 bases that match TRBD1. The CDR3 extends over 14 amino acids. After removal of 4 bases from V and 8 bases from J, the junction contained 8 bases not matched to a gene. Per germline, CDR1 SNHLY and CDR2 FYNNEI. The CDR3, as DNA: TGTGCCAGCAGTGTGGATCGGACAGGGCGTACGCAGTATTTT. It yields the protein CASSVDRTGRTQYF.